The following is a T cell receptor beta chain sequence with its context. The record originates from a study of T cells expressing NK-cell markers. About the research overall: The authors derived TCR beta repertoires from sorted CD3+CD56+NKG2C+, CD3+CD56+NKG2C- and CD3+CD56-NKG2C+ T cells.

This CDR3 has 14 amino acids. Germline CDR1 reads GTSNPN; CDR2 reads SVGIG (reference sequence). TCRdb re-analyzed the 5' RACE reads; it lists each CDR3 protein once, without DNA. This sample's table reports approximately 550,000 distinct CDR3 sequences. The sequence came from a man aged 18-30 years in good health. Sequences were obtained from blood T cells: a sorted CD56 or NKG2C T cell subset, CD4+ or CD8+ T cells, or bulk PBMC T cells (not recorded which). V is TRBV30 and J is TRBJ2-3; TCRdb picks TRBD2, but there is no DNA to check that call. CDR3 region: CAWMLAGNRDTQYF.